The 4 T cell receptor beta chains below were found in one sample sequenced in a study of control samples from healthy donors and cancer patients. Repertoires were generated with immunoSEQ multiplex PCR, while TCRdb's copy carries only in-frame clones and drops some. The sample includes about 140,000 clones, 85% to 95% seen only once; the top ten take under 15%. Sequences were obtained from blood. All receptors come from a man aged 35 to 55 in good health.

The chain combines TRBV11-3 with TRBJ2-1; D gene unclear. The CDR3 loop spans 13 amino acids. The V gene lost 3 bases and the J gene lost 4 bases, with 7 bases spanning the gap. Germline-derived CDR1 and CDR2 are SGHNT and YENEEA. The CDR3 region is CASSLGLYNEQFF. The CDR3 DNA reads as TGTGCCAGCAGCTTGGGATTATACAATGAGCAGTTCTTC.

V usage is TRBV9 and J usage is TRBJ2-7; D is perhaps TRBD1 (5 bases). The germline V gene has CDR1 SGDLS and CDR2 YYNGEE. The CDR3 contains 14 residues. V lost 0 bases to trimming and J lost 3 bases, with 10 bases between them. CDR3 in amino acids: CASSVDSRDYEQYF. Here the CDR3 DNA reads TGTGCCAGCAGCGTAGATAGCAGGGACTACGAGCAGTACTTC. Combining the CDR3 with reference TRBV9 and TRBJ2-7 gives the whole variable domain DSGVTQTPKHLITATGQRVTLRCSPRSGDLSVYWYQQSLDQGLQFLIQYYNGEERAKGNILERFSAQQFPDLHSELNLSSLELGDSALYFCASSVDSRDYEQYFGPGTRLTVT.

V and J are TRBV5-6 and TRBJ2-1; D unclear. V lost 0 bases, J lost 9 bases, and 10 bases lay in between. From germline, CDR1 is SGHDT and CDR2 YYEEEE. The CDR3 extends over 13 amino acids. For the CDR3, the DNA is TGTGCCAGCAGCTTGGAGGGTTTCGCTGAGCAGTTCTTC. Translated: CASSLEGFAEQFF.

This chain uses TRBV4-3 with TRBJ1-2; 7 nucleotides match TRBD1. The CDR3 sequence is 15 residues long. Germline CDR1 LGHNA, CDR2 YSLEER. Trimming took 2 bases from V and 5 from J; bases not matched to a gene: 8. In nucleotides, the CDR3 is TGCGCCAGCAGCCAAAACCGCGACAGGGAGTATGGCTACACCTTC. As protein: CASSQNRDREYGYTF.